Shown below are 24 T cell receptor beta chains from a single sample sequenced in a study of T cell responses to AZD1222 COVID-19 vaccine. Data came from immunoSEQ multiplex PCR; TCRdb stores just in-frame clones and leaves some out. The table includes some 88,000 clones, about 90% detected once. This specimen consisted of peripheral blood, obtained on day 0 of AZD1222 vaccination. These receptors originate from an adult in good health.

V is TRBV28 and J is TRBJ2-7; the D is unclear. This CDR3 comprises 12 residues. Germline CDR1 and CDR2: MDHEN and SYDVKM. Deletions cut 1 base from V and 5 bases from J, with 6 bases between. The DNA of the CDR3 is TGTGCCAGCAGTTTATCGCGGCACGAGCAGTACTTC. Translation gives CASSLSRHEQYF.

This rearrangement joins TRBV9 to TRBJ2-1; 10 bases fit TRBD2. Germline assignment: CDR1 SGDLS and CDR2 YYNGEE. Losses at the gene ends were 0 bases for V and 6 bases for J; bases not matched to a gene: 3. This CDR3 spans 15 amino acids. The CDR3 bases are TGTGCCAGCAGCGTAGGGCTAGCGGGAGTCAATGAGCAGTTCTTC. This sequence encodes CASSVGLAGVNEQFF.

This rearrangement joins TRBV4-2 to TRBJ2-5, with 8 nucleotides matching TRBD1. CDR1 LGHNA and CDR2 YNFKEQ come from the germline V gene. CDR3 length equals 15 residues. V shed 4 bases and J 4 bases; nucleotides not matched to a gene: 8. The CDR3 nucleotides read TGTGCCAGCAGCCCGGGTAACAGGGGGTTAGAGACCCAGTACTTC. Protein sequence: CASSPGNRGLETQYF.

The chain joins TRBV10-1 to TRBJ2-1; unclear D gene. Looked up from germline, CDR1 is WNHNN and CDR2 is SYGVQD (reference sequence). V dropped 3 bases and J dropped 3 bases, with 3 bases sitting between them. The CDR3 runs 12 residues. The CDR3 DNA sequence: TGCGCCAGCAGTGACAGCTACAATGAGCAGTTCTTC. Protein sequence: CASSDSYNEQFF.

This clone was recorded only once. The rearrangement links TRBV7-8 to TRBJ2-7; no clear D. The germline V gene encodes CDR1 SGHVS and CDR2 FQNEAQ. V dropped 2 bases and J dropped 2 bases, with 13 bases sitting between them. The CDR3 has 15 amino acids. CDR3: CASSLSFGRTYEQYF. In DNA form, the CDR3 reads TGTGCCAGCAGCTTAAGCTTCGGACGGACCTACGAGCAGTACTTC.

Only one count was recorded for this clone. This chain connects TRBV2 to TRBJ1-6; D ambiguous. Per germline, CDR1 SNHLY and CDR2 FYNNEI. The CDR3 is made up of 11 amino acids. V was clipped by 3 bases and J by 9 bases, with 3 bases between them. CDR3 nucleotides: TGTGCCAGCAGTGATAGTTCACCCCTCCACTTT. Encoded protein: CASSDSSPLHF.

The count of this clone is one. The chain links TRBV4-1 to TRBJ1-3; D not certain. The V gene's germline CDR1 is MGHRA and CDR2 YSYEKL. There are 15 residues in the CDR3. Trimming cost V 3 bases and J 2 bases, with 11 bases left between them. In DNA form, the CDR3 reads TGCGCCAGCAGCCACCCCGGCCGCGCTGGAAACACCATATATTTT. Protein product: CASSHPGRAGNTIYF.

V gene TRBV27 combines with J gene TRBJ2-7; D call uncertain. This CDR3 region has 12 residues. Trimming pared 2 bases from V and 5 bases from J, leaving 7 bases between. Germline assignment: CDR1 MNHEY and CDR2 SMNVEV (reference sequence). The CDR3 spells CASSLGRDEQYF. CDR3 bases: TGTGCCAGCAGTTTAGGCAGAGACGAGCAGTACTTC.

The chain's CDR3 is CASSEYGTEAFF. The CDR3, as DNA: TGTGCCAGCAGTGAATATGGCACTGAAGCTTTCTTT. The chain joins TRBV25-1 to TRBJ1-1; D is unclear. The CDR3 contains 12 residues. Germline V lookup: CDR1 MGHDK, CDR2 SYGVNS. With 0 bases removed from V and 4 bases from J, the gap between germline ends came to 3 bases.

CDR3 sequence reads: CASSSLAGTAYEQYF. CDR3 nucleotides: TGTGCCAGCAGCTCGTTAGCGGGAACCGCCTACGAGCAGTACTTC. The chain is built from TRBV7-8 and TRBJ2-7; 8 nucleotides agree with TRBD2. V was pared by 4 bases and J by 2 bases, with 7 bases of the junction left unmatched. Germline lookup yields CDR1 SGHVS and CDR2 FQNEAQ. The CDR3 has 15 amino acids.

V gene TRBV11-2 combines with J gene TRBJ1-1; D ambiguous. Germline V gene sequence: CDR1 SGHAT, CDR2 FQNNGV. Trimming left V 2 bases short and J 4 bases short, with 17 bases between. The CDR3 loop spans 16 amino acids. CDR3 sequence reads: CASSLRGGSASTEAFF. CDR3 in DNA: TGTGCCAGCAGCTTACGAGGCGGTTCCGCGAGCACTGAAGCTTTCTTT.

The gene calls are TRBV5-4 and TRBJ1-1, with 7 bases lining up with TRBD1. V was clipped by 1 base and J by 4 bases; unmatched bases: 10. The CDR3 runs to 16 residues. Germline CDR1 SGHNT, CDR2 YYREEE (reference sequence). The CDR3 region has the DNA TGTGCCAGCAGCTTGTCGTTGCGACAGGGTTTCACTGAAGCTTTCTTT. This codes for CASSLSLRQGFTEAFF.

The chain carries TRBV7-6 and TRBJ2-1, with 9 bases fitting TRBD1. J was trimmed by 3 bases and V by 5 bases; bases with no gene match: 5. Germline V gives CDR1 SGHVS, CDR2 FNYEAQ. The CDR3 spans 15 residues. The CDR3 here is CASSPGTGHYNEQFF. The DNA of the CDR3 is TGTGCCAGCAGCCCCGGGACAGGGCACTACAATGAGCAGTTCTTC.

This clone appeared a few times. The gene calls are TRBV9 and TRBJ1-6, with TRBD1 matching over 7 bases. The junction had 7 bases not matched to a gene; V was cut back by 4 bases and J by 6 bases. From germline, CDR1 is SGDLS and CDR2 YYNGEE. This CDR3 has 15 residues. Here the CDR3 reads CASSTRAGGNSPLHF. In DNA, the CDR3 is TGTGCCAGCAGCACTCGGGCAGGGGGTAATTCACCCCTCCACTTT.

This chain uses TRBV4-1 with TRBJ1-6; tentatively, D is TRBD1 (6 bases). Trimming stripped 4 bases from V and 5 bases from J, with 15 bases between. CDR3 length: 16 amino acids. Germline V gene sequence: CDR1 MGHRA, CDR2 YSYEKL. CDR3 in amino acids: CASSRIRQANNSPLHF. CDR3 bases: TGCGCCAGCAGCCGGATACGACAGGCTAATAATTCACCCCTCCACTTT.

The chain combines TRBV11-3 with TRBJ2-7, with a tentative D call TRBD2 (6 bases). V lost 5 bases and J lost 2, with 13 bases in between. Germline lookup yields CDR1 SGHNT and CDR2 YENEEA. The CDR3 length is 14 residues. The CDR3 coding sequence is TGTGCCAGCAGCCTGACGGGGGTAGCCTACGAGCAGTACTTC. This gives the protein CASSLTGVAYEQYF.

The chain carries TRBV9 and TRBJ2-1; 14 positions match TRBD2. The trim removed 0 bases at V and 9 bases at J, leaving 2 bases unmatched. The CDR3 length is 15 residues. The germline V gene has CDR1 SGDLS and CDR2 YYNGEE. The CDR3 is CASSVGGLAGGEQFF. As DNA, the CDR3 is TGTGCCAGCAGCGTAGGAGGACTAGCGGGGGGTGAGCAGTTCTTC.

V and J are TRBV7-8 and TRBJ2-1; D remains unclear. The CDR3 runs 12 residues. CDR1 is SGHVS and CDR2 is FQNEAQ in the germline V gene. V was clipped by 5 bases and J by 5 bases, with 7 bases between them. In DNA form, the CDR3 reads TGTGCCAGCAGCCCCGTAAACAATGAGCAGTTCTTC. Its translation is CASSPVNNEQFF.

This chain uses TRBV3-1 (or the pseudogene TRBV3-2) with TRBJ2-1; weak D call: TRBD1 (5 bases). The CDR3 sequence is 15 residues long. Trimming removed 5 bases from V and 1 base from J, with 12 bases in between. Germline values: CDR1 LGHDT, CDR2 YNNKEL (reference sequence). The CDR3: CASSLGVESYNEQFF. The CDR3 coding sequence is TGTGCCAGCAGCTTAGGGGTGGAGTCCTACAATGAGCAGTTCTTC.

This clone was recorded once. The V and J genes are TRBV18 and TRBJ2-5; D tentatively reads TRBD1 or TRBD2 (6 bases each). This CDR3 comprises 16 residues. Germline V gene data show CDR1 as KGHSH and CDR2 as LQKENI. Trimming took off 2 bases at V and 5 bases at J, with 18 bases between the two ends. The CDR3 protein is CASSPGRERGFETQYF. The CDR3 DNA sequence: TGTGCCAGCTCACCAGGACGGGAGAGGGGGTTCGAGACCCAGTACTTC.

V and J are TRBV11-2 and TRBJ2-7; TRBD2 agrees at 7 bases. CDR3 size: 15 residues. CDR1 is SGHAT and CDR2 is FQNNGV in the germline V gene. The J segment lost 3 bases and the V segment lost 5 bases, leaving 10 bases of the junction unmatched. The CDR3 reads CASSPRGGEGYEQYF. The CDR3 DNA reads TGTGCCAGCAGCCCCCGCGGGGGTGAAGGCTACGAGCAGTACTTC.

V gene TRBV19 combines with J gene TRBJ1-2; 8 bases line up with TRBD1. This CDR3 region has 13 residues. V trimming: 4 bases; J trimming: 6 bases; junction bases outside the gene matches: 4. Germline CDR1 LNHDA, CDR2 SQIVND (reference sequence). This chain's CDR3 is CASSKDRVDGYTF. The CDR3 DNA reads as TGTGCCAGTAGTAAGGACAGGGTGGATGGCTACACCTTC.

The rearrangement joins TRBV28 to TRBJ1-4; 8 bases fit TRBD1. J gave up 7 bases and V 5 bases, and 18 bases lay outside the gene matches. There are 18 residues in the CDR3. Germline V gives CDR1 MDHEN, CDR2 SYDVKM. CDR3 residues: CASSPPHGTGPDSEKLFF. The CDR3 DNA reads TGTGCCAGCAGTCCTCCCCACGGGACAGGCCCCGACAGTGAAAAACTGTTTTTT.

The chain couples TRBV5-1 to TRBJ1-1; D might be TRBD1 (5 bases). In germline, CDR1 is SGHRS, CDR2 YFSETQ. V was shortened by 0 bases and J by 2 bases, with 11 bases between the two germline ends. CDR3 length: 15 residues. The CDR3, as DNA: TGCGCCAGCAGCTTGGTGGGGGGATCCAACACTGAAGCTTTCTTT. Its translation is CASSLVGGSNTEAFF.